This T cell receptor beta chain derives from a study of T cell responses to AZD1222 COVID-19 vaccine. Study results and caveats: Most donors were white British and more were female, and clonal diversity was possibly underestimated. Across the whole spike, CD4 TCRs peaked at regions 160-218 and 743-854. Spike-specific TCR breadth and depth rose after two AZD1222 doses. It was only a handful of AZD1222 recipients who were seropositive at baseline.

TCRdb's copy holds only in-frame clones and misses some; the assay was immunoSEQ multiplex PCR. The data contain 150,000 to 200,000 clones, more than 80% of them seen just once; the ten biggest clones take up approximately 4%. The count of this clone is one. Its target is not known. The germline gives CDR1 KGHSH, CDR2 LQKENI. This CDR3 has 14 residues. Trimming cost V 0 bases and J 1 base, with 3 bases left between them. The chain carries TRBV18 and TRBJ2-2; D gene uncertain. The sequence was obtained from an adult who received the MenACWY meningococcal vaccine as a control. The sample in question was peripheral blood, obtained 28 days after the second dose of the MenACWY control vaccine. The DNA for the CDR3 is TGTGCCAGCTCACCACCAGGGAACACCGGGGAGCTGTTTTTT. It specifies CASSPPGNTGELFF.